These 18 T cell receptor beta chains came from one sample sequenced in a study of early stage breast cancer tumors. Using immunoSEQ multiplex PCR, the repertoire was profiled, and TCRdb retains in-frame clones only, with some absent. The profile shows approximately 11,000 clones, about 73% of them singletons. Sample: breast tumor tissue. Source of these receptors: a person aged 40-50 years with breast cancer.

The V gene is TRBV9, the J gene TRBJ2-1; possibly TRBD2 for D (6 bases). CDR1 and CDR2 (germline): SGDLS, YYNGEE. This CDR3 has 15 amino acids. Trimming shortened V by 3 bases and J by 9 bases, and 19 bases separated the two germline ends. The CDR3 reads CASSDGSGRFGEQFF. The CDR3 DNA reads TGTGCCAGCAGCGATGGTAGCGGCCGGTTTGGTGAGCAGTTCTTC.

The chain's CDR3 is CASSLYGLGGDEQYF. Here the CDR3 DNA reads TGTGCCAGCAGCCTCTACGGACTAGGGGGAGACGAGCAGTACTTC. The rearrangement uses TRBV4-2 and TRBJ2-7, with D perhaps matching TRBD2 (7 bases). This CDR3 has 15 amino acids. Germline assignment: CDR1 LGHNA and CDR2 YNFKEQ. The V end was cut by 4 bases, the J end by 5 bases, with 18 bases between.

The CDR3 loop reads CASSNRQMTSSYEQYF. CDR3 nucleotide sequence: TGTGCCAGCAGCAATCGACAAATGACGAGTAGCTACGAGCAGTACTTC. J is TRBJ2-7 and V is TRBV27; D is uncertain. This CDR3 comprises 16 residues. The ends were cut back, 6 bases at V and 3 bases at J, with 21 bases in the middle. Germline V lookup: CDR1 MNHEY, CDR2 SMNVEV (reference sequence).

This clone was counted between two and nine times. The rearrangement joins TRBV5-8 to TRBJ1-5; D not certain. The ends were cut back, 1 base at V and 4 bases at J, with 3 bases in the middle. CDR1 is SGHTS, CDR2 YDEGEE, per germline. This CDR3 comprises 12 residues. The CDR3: CASSLRNQPQHF. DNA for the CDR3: TGTGCCAGCAGCTTGAGGAATCAGCCCCAGCATTTT.

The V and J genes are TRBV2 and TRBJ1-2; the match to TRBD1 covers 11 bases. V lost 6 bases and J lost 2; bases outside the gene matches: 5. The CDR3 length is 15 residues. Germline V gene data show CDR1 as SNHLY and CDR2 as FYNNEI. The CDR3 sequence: CASRSGTGGNYGYTF. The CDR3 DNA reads TGTGCCAGCAGGTCCGGGACAGGGGGGAACTATGGCTACACCTTC.

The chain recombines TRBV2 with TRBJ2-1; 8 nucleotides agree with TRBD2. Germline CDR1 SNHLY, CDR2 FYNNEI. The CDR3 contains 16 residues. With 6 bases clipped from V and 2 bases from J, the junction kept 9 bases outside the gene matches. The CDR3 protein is CASRVPSGRTYNEQFF. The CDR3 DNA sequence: TGTGCCAGCAGGGTCCCGAGCGGGAGAACCTACAATGAGCAGTTCTTC.

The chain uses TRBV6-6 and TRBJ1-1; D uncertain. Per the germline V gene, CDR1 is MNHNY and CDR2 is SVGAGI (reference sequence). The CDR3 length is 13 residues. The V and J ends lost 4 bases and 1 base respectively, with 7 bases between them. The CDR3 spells CASSWDKNTEAFF. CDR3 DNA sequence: TGTGCCAGCAGTTGGGATAAGAACACTGAAGCTTTCTTT.

The CDR3 loop is CASSILAGGHAGELFF. CDR3 nucleotides: TGTGCCAGCAGCATACTAGCGGGAGGGCATGCCGGGGAGCTGTTTTTT. The rearrangement joins TRBV7-6 to TRBJ2-2; the match to TRBD2 covers 13 bases. Germline V gives CDR1 SGHVS, CDR2 FNYEAQ. The CDR3 is 16 residues long. The V and J ends lost 5 bases and 6 bases, in that order; junction bases with no gene match: 6.

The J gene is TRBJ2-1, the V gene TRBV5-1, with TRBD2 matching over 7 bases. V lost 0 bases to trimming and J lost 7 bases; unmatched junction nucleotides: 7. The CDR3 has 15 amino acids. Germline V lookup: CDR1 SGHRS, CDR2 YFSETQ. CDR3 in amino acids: CASSLEPGGLNEQFF. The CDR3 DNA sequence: TGCGCCAGCAGCTTGGAACCGGGAGGATTGAATGAGCAGTTCTTC.

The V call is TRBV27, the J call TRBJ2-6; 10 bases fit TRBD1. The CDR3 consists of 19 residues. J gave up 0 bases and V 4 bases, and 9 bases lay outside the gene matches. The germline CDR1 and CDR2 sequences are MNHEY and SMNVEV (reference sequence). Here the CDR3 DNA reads TGTGCCAGCAGTTCATCACCGGGACAGGGGTACTCTGGGGCCAACGTCCTGACTTTC. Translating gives CASSSSPGQGYSGANVLTF.

The CDR3 loop is CASRRDRGGDTQYF. The CDR3 coding sequence is TGTGCCAGCAGGAGGGACAGGGGGGGAGATACGCAGTATTTT. The rearrangement links TRBV6-1 to TRBJ2-3; 11 nucleotides match TRBD1. The CDR3 is 14 residues long. Trimming at V came to 6 bases and at J to 5 bases, leaving 4 bases not matched to a gene. The germline gives CDR1 MNHNS, CDR2 SASEGT.

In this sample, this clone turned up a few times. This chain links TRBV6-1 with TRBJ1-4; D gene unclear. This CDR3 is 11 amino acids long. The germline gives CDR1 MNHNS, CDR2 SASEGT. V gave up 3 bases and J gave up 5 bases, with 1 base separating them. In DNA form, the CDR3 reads TGTGCCAGCAGTGAGAATGAAAAACTGTTTTTT. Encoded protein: CASSENEKLFF.

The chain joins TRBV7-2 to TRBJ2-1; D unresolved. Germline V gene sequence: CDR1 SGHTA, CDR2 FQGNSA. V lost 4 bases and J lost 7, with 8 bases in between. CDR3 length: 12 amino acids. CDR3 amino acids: CASSSQANEQFF. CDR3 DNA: TGTGCCAGCAGCTCCCAAGCGAATGAGCAGTTCTTC.

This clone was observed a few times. CDR3 nucleotides: TGTGCCAGCAGCTCGGTCGCCAGGGGGCGCCAGGATGGCTACACCTTC. Protein sequence: CASSSVARGRQDGYTF. The chain employs TRBV5-5 and TRBJ1-2, with TRBD1 matching 8 bases. This CDR3 spans 16 amino acids. In germline, CDR1 is SGHKS, CDR2 YYEKEE (reference sequence). The V gene end was trimmed by 3 bases and the J gene end by 6 bases; junction bases not matched to a gene: 13.

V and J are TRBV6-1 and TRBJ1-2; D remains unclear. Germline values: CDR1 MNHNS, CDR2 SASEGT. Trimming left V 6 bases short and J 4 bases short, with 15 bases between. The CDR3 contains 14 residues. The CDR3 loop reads CASRYSGVIYGYTF. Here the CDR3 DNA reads TGTGCCAGCAGGTATTCCGGGGTAATCTATGGCTACACCTTC.

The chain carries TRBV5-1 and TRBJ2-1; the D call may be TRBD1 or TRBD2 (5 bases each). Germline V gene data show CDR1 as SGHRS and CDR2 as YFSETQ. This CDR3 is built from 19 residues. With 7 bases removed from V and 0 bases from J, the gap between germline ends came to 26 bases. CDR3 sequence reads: CASGDVVKSQSGSYNEQFF. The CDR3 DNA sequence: TGCGCCAGCGGGGACGTAGTGAAAAGTCAGTCGGGCTCCTACAATGAGCAGTTCTTC.

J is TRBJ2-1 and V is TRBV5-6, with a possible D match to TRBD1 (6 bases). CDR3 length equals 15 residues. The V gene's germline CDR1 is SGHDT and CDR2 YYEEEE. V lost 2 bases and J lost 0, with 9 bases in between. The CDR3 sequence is CASSFTGSSYNEQFF. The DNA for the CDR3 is TGTGCCAGCAGCTTTACAGGGAGCTCCTACAATGAGCAGTTCTTC.

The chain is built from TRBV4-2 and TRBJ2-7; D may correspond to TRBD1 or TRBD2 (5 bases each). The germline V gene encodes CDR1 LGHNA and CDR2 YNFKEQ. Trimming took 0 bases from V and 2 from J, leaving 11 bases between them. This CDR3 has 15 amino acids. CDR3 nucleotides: TGTGCCAGCAGCCAAGAACCGGGGCTTACCTACGAGCAGTACTTC. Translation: CASSQEPGLTYEQYF.